The clone carrying this T cell receptor beta chain was observed once. This specimen comes from a study of blood T cell repertoires in COVID-19. Study-wide context: Samples taken during acute and convalescent COVID-19 were collected in the United States, Italy and Spain.

Some clones are missing from TCRdb's copy, which holds only in-frame ones; the method was immunoSEQ multiplex PCR. Among 100,000 or so clones listed, 85% to 95% were seen once. The CDR3 length is 13 residues. Germline V gene data show CDR1 as SGHNT and CDR2 as YENEEA. V lost 0 bases to trimming and J lost 3 bases, with 3 bases between them. The chain recombines TRBV11-3 with TRBJ1-3; D not certain. The clonotype comes from a man in his fifties or sixties with active COVID-19. The specimen was peripheral blood. CDR3 DNA sequence: TGTGCCAGCAGCTTAGACCTTGGAAACACCATATATTTT. Translation: CASSLDLGNTIYF. Complete variable domain (other parts from reference TRBV11-3 and TRBJ1-3): EAGVVQSPRYKIIEKKQPVAFWCNPISGHNTLYWYLQNLGQGPELLIRYENEEAVDDSQLPKDRFSAERLKGVDSTLKIQPAELGDSAVYLCASSLDLGNTIYFGEGSWLTVV.